This TCR beta chain was found in a study of T cells in Graves' hyperthyroidism and ophthalmopathy. This clonotype was observed a handful of times. The antigen is undetermined. Study results and limitations: Among thyroid clonotypes expanded above 0.001, most also appeared in blood.

Regions amplified from RNA transcripts were the TCR beta CDR3 regions. First-round RT-PCR targeting the TCR CDR3 was performed with the HTBI primer set. TCRdb processed the multiplex PCR reads anew with MiXCR; each CDR3 protein has one entry. The data contain fewer than 350,000 distinct CDR3 sequences, around a fifth of them seen just once; the ten biggest clones take up roughly 39%. This CDR3 is built from 14 residues. Germline lookup yields CDR1 SGHRS and CDR2 YFSETQ. After removal of 2 bases from V and 5 bases from J, the junction contained 4 bases not matched to a gene. V and J are TRBV5-1 and TRBJ2-5; 9 bases line up with TRBD1. This TCR was recovered from a man between 45 and 60 years old with Graves' ophthalmopathy. Sequenced input: blood. The CDR3 DNA reads TGCGCCAGCAGCTTCGGAGACAGGGGGGAGACCCAGTACTTC. Amino acid sequence: CASSFGDRGETQYF.